The text below deals with one TCR beta chain. Its matching antigen is unknown. Profiled with immunoSEQ multiplex PCR; TCRdb holds only in-frame clones, not every one. The table shows about 2.4 million clones, with approximately 94% occurring only once. This specimen belongs to a study of shared clonotypes between healthy human individuals. Whole-study results and caveats: How much donors shared clonotypes was expected to be affected by sequencing depth.

CDR1 and CDR2 (germline): GTSNPN, SVGIG (reference sequence). V was clipped by 4 bases and J by 2 bases, with 18 bases between them. The CDR3 extends over 17 amino acids. The sample comprised naive CD4+ T cells sorted from blood. Sample subset: CD45RA+ positively selected. The source is a man between 18 and 29 years old in good health. The V gene is TRBV30, the J gene TRBJ1-6; D not certain. The CDR3 coding sequence is TGTGCCTGGATGGGGAGTGGGAGATTCCCCTATAATTCACCCCTCCACTTT. Translating it yields CAWMGSGRFPYNSPLHF.